This T cell receptor (beta chain) was sequenced in a study of blood T cells in healthy people across ages. Sample-barcoded 5' priming and a J-beta primer mix drove a second PCR of roughly 7 to 11 cycles. Through a template-switch adaptor with 12 random nucleotides, each cDNA molecule received a tag. Via MiXCR, TCRdb re-called the 5' RACE reads, giving one row per CDR3 protein. This sample yields about 730,000 distinct CDR3 sequences, of which about 40% are seen a single time; around a fifth belongs to the top ten. This clonotype was recorded once. Antigen: not known. The V and J ends lost 6 bases and 2 bases, in that order; junction bases with no gene match: 5. Germline assignment: CDR1 SGHTA and CDR2 FQGNSA. CDR3 length: 15 amino acids. General observations from the study: Estimated diversity, derived from one million T cells, was regarded as an underestimate.

At least 6 million PBMCs were isolated per sample. This TCR was recovered from a woman in her sixties in good health. The chain combines TRBV7-2 with TRBJ2-3, with TRBD1 matching 10 bases. Sequenced material: blood. The CDR3 nucleotides read TGTGCCAGCAGACAAGGGACAGGGGCCACAGATACGCAGTATTTT. Amino acids: CASRQGTGATDTQYF.